This T cell receptor (beta chain) was profiled in a study of CD8+CD57+ T cells in acquired aplastic anemia. Looking at the study overall: DNA from sorted CD4+ and CD8+ cells averaged 3.2 ug.

CDR3 and TCR beta VDJ profiling relied on genomic DNA as the template. TCRdb re-called the reads through MiXCR, storing one row per CDR3 protein. The profile covers about 190,000 distinct CDR3 sequences, with about 53% appearing a single time and more than 15% taken by the ten largest. Germline V gives CDR1 SQVTM, CDR2 ANQGSEA. V was cut by 3 bases and J by 4 bases, with 10 bases left in between. The length of the CDR3 is 13 residues. The sequenced sample was sorted CD4+, CD8+, or CD8+CD57+ T cells (not recorded which) from PBMCs. The receptor was derived from a human donor in good health, serving as a control. The chain employs TRBV29-1 and TRBJ1-5; a weak D match, TRBD1 (6 bases). The DNA of the CDR3 is TGCAGCGTTGAGACAGGCAATAATCAGCCCCAGCATTTT. It translates to CSVETGNNQPQHF.